Shown below are 5 T cell receptor beta chains from a single sample sequenced in a study of beta chain features in type 1 diabetes. Findings and limits, study-wide: Shortening that was moderate but significant affected the TCRB CDR3s of Type 1 diabetes patients in all four CD4+ subsets.

Expressed TCRB transcripts got sequenced, as all isolated RNA was reverse transcribed. Produced via immunoSEQ multiplex PCR; TCRdb's table is partial and in-frame only. Of about 270,000 clones listed, roughly an eighth are singletons. What these receptors recognize is not known. The sequenced material came from naive CD4+ T cells from blood. Source of these receptors: a man aged 25 to 45 with type 1 diabetes.

This clone has a handful of counts. J is TRBJ2-1 and V is TRBV5-4, with TRBD1 matching 8 bases. The CDR3 runs 14 residues. The V and J ends lost 3 bases and 9 bases, in that order; junction bases with no gene match: 8. CDR1 and CDR2 from the germline V gene are SGHNT and YYREEE (reference sequence). CDR3 in DNA: TGTGCCAGCAGCTCGGGACAGGTGGGGGGTGAGCAGTTCTTC. This codes for CASSSGQVGGEQFF.

This chain joins TRBV7-2 and TRBJ2-7, with 11 bases that match TRBD2. V trimming: 4 bases; J trimming: 7 bases; junction bases outside the gene matches: 9. The CDR3 is 15 amino acids. Germline V gene sequence: CDR1 SGHTA, CDR2 FQGNSA. The CDR3 DNA sequence: TGTGCCAGCAGCTACTCTAGCGGGAGGCCGCGGGAGCAGTACTTC. It specifies CASSYSSGRPREQYF.

This clone has a handful of counts. This chain connects TRBV11-2 to TRBJ2-6, with D unresolved. Germline CDR1 SGHAT, CDR2 FQNNGV. V dropped 7 bases and J dropped 0 bases, with 10 bases sitting between them. The CDR3 extends over 15 amino acids. CDR3 protein: CASIRSRSGANVLTF. CDR3 DNA: TGTGCCAGCATCCGGTCTCGCTCTGGGGCCAACGTCCTGACTTTC.

The J gene is TRBJ2-1, the V gene TRBV10-3; 10 positions match TRBD2. The CDR3 sequence is 15 residues long. Germline V lookup: CDR1 ENHRY, CDR2 SYGVKD. J lost 5 bases, V lost 4 bases, and 5 bases had no gene match. CDR3 sequence reads: CAISGTSGTNNEQFF. CDR3 nucleotides: TGTGCCATCAGTGGCACTAGCGGGACAAACAATGAGCAGTTCTTC.

This clone has only a few counts. The chain joins TRBV6-4 to TRBJ2-7; TRBD2 matches at 10 bases. Looked up from germline, CDR1 is MRHNA and CDR2 is SNTAGT. CDR3 length: 14 residues. The J segment lost 3 bases and the V segment lost 3 bases, leaving 2 bases of the junction unmatched. The CDR3 coding sequence is TGTGCCAGCAGTGAGTCTAGCGGGAGCTACGAGCAGTACTTC. It codes for CASSESSGSYEQYF.